The rows below give T cell receptor beta chains drawn from one sample of a study of cytomegalovirus exposure and HLA in healthy donors. TCRdb's copy holds only in-frame clones and misses some; the assay was immunoSEQ multiplex PCR. The profile shows roughly 180,000 clones, more than 80% of them singletons. Sequences were obtained from PBMCs. Receptor source: a male donor in good health and CMV-seronegative. CDR3s leave out the opening cysteine and the closing phenylalanine or tryptophan. Fields, in order: V gene, J gene, CDR3 protein.

TRBV5-1	TRBJ1-2	ASSLGTGGAYGYT
TRBV28	TRBJ2-3	ASSLEWGTRTDTQY
TRBV5-4	TRBJ1-3	ASSLSATGDGNTIY
TRBV11-2	TRBJ2-5	ASSTAVGSQETQY
TRBV7-2	TRBJ2-5	ASSLTSGGQETQY
TRBV6-6	TRBJ1-2	ASSEEGNYGYT
TRBV7-9	TRBJ2-7	ASSRARRDYEQY
TRBV28	TRBJ2-7	ASTSGWTGITYEQY
TRBV28	TRBJ2-3	ASSEIYHRGGADTQY
TRBV5-8	TRBJ1-5	ASSPPETASNQPQH
TRBV29-1	TRBJ2-3	SVEDGTDTQY
TRBV5-1	TRBJ2-3	ASSLEVRITDTQY
TRBV4-3	TRBJ2-1	ASSQGDRRDEQF